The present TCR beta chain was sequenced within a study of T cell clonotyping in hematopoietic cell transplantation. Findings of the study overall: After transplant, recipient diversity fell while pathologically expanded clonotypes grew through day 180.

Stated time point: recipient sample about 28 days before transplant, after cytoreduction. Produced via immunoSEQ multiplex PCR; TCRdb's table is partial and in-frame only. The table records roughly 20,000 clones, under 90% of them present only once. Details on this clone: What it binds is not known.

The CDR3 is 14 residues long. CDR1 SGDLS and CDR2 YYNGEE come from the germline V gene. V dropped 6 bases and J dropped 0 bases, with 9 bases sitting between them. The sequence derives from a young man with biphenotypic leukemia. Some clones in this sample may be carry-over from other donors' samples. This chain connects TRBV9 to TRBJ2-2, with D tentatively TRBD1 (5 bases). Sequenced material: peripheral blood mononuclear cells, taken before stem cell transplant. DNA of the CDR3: TGTGCCAGCACCCGGACACCGAACACCGGGGAGCTGTTTTTT. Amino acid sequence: CASTRTPNTGELFF.